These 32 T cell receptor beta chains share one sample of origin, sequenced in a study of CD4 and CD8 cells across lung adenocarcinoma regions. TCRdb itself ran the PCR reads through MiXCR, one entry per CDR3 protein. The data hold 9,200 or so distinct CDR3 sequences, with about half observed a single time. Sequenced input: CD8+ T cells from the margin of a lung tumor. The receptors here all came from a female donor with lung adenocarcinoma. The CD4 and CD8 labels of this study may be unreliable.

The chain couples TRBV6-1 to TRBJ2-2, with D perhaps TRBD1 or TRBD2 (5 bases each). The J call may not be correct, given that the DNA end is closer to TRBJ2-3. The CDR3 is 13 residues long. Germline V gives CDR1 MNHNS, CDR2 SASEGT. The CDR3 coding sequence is TGTGCCAGCAGCATACAAGGGACCGGGGAGCAGTATTTT. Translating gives CASSIQGTGEQYF.

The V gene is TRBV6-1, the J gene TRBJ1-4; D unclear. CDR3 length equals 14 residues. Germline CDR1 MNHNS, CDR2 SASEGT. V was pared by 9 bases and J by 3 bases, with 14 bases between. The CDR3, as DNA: TGTGCCAGTAAAGAAGGGTGGTCTAATGAAAAACTGTTTTTT. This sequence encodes CASKEGWSNEKLFF.

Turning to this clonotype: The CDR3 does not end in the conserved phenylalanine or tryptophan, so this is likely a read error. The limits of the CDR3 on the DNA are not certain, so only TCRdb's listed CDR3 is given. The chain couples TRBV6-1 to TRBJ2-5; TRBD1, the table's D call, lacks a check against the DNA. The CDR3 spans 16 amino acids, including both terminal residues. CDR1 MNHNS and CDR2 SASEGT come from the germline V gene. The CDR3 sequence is CASSDPTGVLPTSQHS.

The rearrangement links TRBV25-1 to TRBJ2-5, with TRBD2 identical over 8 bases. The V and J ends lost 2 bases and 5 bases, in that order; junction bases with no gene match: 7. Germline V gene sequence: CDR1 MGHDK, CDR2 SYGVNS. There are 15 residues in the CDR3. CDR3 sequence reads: CASSEAGGDGETQYF. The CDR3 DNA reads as TGTGCCAGCAGTGAAGCGGGGGGTGATGGGGAGACCCAGTACTTC.

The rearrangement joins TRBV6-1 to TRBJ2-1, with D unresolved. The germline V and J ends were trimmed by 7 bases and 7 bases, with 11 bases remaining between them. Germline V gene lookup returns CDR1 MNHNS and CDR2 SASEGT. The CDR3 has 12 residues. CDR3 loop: CASTSDFNEQFF. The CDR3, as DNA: TGTGCCAGCACCTCAGACTTTAATGAGCAGTTCTTC.

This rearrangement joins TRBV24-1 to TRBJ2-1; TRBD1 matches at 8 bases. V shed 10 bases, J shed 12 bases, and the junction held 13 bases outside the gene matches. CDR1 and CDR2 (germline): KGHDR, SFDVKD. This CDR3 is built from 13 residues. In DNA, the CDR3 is TGTGCCACTTCTCAGGGGGCTAGGGATGCGCAGTTCTTC. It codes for CATSQGARDAQFF.

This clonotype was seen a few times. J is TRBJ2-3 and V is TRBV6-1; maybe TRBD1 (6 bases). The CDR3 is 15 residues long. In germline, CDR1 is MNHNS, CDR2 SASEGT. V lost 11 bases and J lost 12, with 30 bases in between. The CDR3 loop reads CAGGVGGRDPETQYF. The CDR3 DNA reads TGTGCCGGGGGTGTTGGGGGCCGTGACCCAGAGACCCAGTATTTT.

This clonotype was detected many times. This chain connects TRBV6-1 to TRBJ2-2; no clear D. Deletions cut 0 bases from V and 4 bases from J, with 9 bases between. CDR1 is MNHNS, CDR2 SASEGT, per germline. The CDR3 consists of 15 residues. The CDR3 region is CASSEAPAGTGELFF. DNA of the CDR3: TGTGCCAGCAGTGAAGCGCCCGCAGGCACCGGGGAGCTGTTTTTT.

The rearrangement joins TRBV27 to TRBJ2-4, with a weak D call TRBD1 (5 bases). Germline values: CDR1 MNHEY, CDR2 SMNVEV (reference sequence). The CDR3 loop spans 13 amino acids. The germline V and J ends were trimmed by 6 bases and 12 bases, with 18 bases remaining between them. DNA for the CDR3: TGTGCCAGCAGGGGGCGTGTCCAAAAGACTCAGTACTTC. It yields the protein CASRGRVQKTQYF.

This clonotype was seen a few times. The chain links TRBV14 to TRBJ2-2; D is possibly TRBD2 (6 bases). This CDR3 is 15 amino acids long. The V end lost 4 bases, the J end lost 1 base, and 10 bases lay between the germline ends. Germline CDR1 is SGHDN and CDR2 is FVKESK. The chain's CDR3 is CASSRRGLNTGELFF. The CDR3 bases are TGTGCCAGCAGCCGGAGGGGCCTGAACACCGGGGAGCTGTTTTTT.

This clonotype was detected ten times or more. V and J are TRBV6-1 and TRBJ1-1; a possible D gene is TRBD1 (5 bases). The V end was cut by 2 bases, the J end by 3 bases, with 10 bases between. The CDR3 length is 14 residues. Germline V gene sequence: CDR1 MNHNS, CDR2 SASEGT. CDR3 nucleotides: TGTGCCAGCAGTGAACTGGGGGGGGACACTGAAGCTTTCTTT. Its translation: CASSELGGDTEAFF.

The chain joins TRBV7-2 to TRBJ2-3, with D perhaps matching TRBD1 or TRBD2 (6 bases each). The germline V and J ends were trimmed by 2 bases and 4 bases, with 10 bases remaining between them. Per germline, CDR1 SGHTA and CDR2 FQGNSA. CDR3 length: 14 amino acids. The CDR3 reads CASSLHRDSDTQYF. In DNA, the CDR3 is TGTGCCAGCAGCTTACACAGGGACTCAGATACGCAGTATTTT.

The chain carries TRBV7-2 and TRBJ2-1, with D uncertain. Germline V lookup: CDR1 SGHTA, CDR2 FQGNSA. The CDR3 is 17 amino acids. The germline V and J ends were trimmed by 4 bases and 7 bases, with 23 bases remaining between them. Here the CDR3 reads CASSSNRIGWGRNEQFF. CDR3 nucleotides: TGTGCCAGCAGCTCCAATAGGATTGGCTGGGGTCGGAATGAGCAGTTCTTC.

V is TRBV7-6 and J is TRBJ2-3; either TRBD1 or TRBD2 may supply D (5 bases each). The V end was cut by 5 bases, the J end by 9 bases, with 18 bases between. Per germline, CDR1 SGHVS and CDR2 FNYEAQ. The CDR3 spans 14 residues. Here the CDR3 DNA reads TGTGCCAGCAGCCACAGCGGACGGGACGGAACGCAGTATTTT. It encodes CASSHSGRDGTQYF. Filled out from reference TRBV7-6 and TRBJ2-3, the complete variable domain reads GAGVSQSPRYKVTKRGQDVALRCDPISGHVSLYWYRQALGQGPEFLTYFNYEAQQDKSGLPNDRFSAERPEGSISTLTIQRTEQRDSAMYRCASSHSGRDGTQYFGPGTRLTVL.

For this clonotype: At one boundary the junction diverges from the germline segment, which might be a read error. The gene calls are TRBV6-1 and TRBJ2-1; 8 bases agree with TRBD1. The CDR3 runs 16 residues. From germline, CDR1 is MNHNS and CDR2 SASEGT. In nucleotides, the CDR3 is TGTGCCAGCGCGGGGCCAGGGGGCCGTGACCAGGAGACCCAGTATTTC. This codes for CASAGPGGRDQETQYF.

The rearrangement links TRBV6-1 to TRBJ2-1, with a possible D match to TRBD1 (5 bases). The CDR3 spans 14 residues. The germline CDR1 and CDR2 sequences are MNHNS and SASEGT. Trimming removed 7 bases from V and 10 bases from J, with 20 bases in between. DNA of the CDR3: TGTGCCAGCACACAGGCCCCTCTAATGATCGAGCAGTTCTTC. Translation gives CASTQAPLMIEQFF.

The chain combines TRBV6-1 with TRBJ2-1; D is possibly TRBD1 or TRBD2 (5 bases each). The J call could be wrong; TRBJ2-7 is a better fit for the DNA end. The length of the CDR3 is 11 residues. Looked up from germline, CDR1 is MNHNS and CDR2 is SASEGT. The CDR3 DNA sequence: TGTGCCAGCTCGTGGGGGAATGAGCAGTACTTC. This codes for CASSWGNEQYF.

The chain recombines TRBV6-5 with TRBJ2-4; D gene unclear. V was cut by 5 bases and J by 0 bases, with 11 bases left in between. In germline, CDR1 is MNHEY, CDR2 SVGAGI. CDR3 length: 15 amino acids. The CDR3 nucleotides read TGTGCCAGCAGTCAATCGACGGGAGCCAAAAACATTCAGTACTTC. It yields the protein CASSQSTGAKNIQYF.

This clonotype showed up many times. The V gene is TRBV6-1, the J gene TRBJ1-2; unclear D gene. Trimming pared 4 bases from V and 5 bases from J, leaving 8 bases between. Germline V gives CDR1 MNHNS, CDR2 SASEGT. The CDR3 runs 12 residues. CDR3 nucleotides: TGTGCCAGCAGTGTGACGGATTATGGCTACACCTTC. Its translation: CASSVTDYGYTF.

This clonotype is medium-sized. CDR3 nucleotide sequence: TGTGCCAGCAGGCTGGGACCCCAGATGTCTGAAGCTTTCTTT. It specifies CASRLGPQMSEAFF. V usage is TRBV6-1 and J usage is TRBJ1-1; weak D call: TRBD1 (5 bases). Germline V CDR1 and CDR2: MNHNS, SASEGT. This CDR3 contains 14 residues. V was pared by 6 bases and J by 6 bases, with 17 bases between.

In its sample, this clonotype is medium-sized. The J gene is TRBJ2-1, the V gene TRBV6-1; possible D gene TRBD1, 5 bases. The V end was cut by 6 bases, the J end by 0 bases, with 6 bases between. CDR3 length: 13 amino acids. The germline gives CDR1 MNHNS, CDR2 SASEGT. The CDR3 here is CASRGVSYNEQFF. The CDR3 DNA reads TGTGCCAGCAGAGGGGTCTCCTACAATGAGCAGTTCTTC.

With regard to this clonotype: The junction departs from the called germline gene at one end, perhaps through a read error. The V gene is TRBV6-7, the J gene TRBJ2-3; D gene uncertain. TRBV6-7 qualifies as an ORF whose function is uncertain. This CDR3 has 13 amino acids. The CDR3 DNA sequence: TGTGCCAGCAGTGCAGTGAGGATCGATGAGCAGTACTTT. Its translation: CASSAVRIDEQYF.

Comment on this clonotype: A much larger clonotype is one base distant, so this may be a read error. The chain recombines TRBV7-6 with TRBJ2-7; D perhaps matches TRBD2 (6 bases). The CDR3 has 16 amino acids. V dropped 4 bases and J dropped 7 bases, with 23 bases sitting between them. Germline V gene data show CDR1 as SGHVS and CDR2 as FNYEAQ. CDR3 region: CASSSVAGFLVNEQYF. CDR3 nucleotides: TGTGCCAGCAGCTCCGTGGCGGGGTTTTTAGTCAATGAGCAGTACTTC.

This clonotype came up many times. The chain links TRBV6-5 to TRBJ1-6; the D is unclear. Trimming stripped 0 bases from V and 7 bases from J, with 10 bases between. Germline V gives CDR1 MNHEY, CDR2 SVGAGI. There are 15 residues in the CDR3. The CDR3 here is CASSYSSFGNSPLHF. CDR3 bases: TGTGCCAGCAGTTACTCGTCCTTCGGAAATTCACCCCTCCACTTT.

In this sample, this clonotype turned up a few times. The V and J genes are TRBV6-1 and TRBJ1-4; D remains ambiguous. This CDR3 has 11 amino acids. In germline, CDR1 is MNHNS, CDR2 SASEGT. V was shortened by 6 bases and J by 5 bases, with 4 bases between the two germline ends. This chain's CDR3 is CASRLNEKLFF. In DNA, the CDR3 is TGTGCCAGCAGGCTCAATGAAAAACTGTTTTTT.

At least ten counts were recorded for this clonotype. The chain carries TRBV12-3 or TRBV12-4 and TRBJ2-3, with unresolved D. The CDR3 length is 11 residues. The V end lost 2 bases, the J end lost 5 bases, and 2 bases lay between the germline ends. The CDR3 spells CASSLLDTQYF. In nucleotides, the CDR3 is TGTGCCAGCAGTTTATTAGATACGCAGTATTTT.

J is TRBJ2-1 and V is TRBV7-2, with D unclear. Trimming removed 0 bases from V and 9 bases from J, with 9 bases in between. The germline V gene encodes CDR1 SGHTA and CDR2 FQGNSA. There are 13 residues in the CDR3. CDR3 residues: CASSLAAVSEQFF. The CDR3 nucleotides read TGTGCCAGCAGCTTAGCCGCCGTAAGTGAGCAGTTCTTC.

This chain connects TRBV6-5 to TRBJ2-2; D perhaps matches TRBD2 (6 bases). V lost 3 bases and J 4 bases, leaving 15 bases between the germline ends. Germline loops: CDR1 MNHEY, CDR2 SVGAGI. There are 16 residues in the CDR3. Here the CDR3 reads CASSYPPGTSTGELFF. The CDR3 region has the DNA TGTGCCAGCAGTTATCCACCCGGGACTTCCACCGGGGAGCTGTTTTTT.

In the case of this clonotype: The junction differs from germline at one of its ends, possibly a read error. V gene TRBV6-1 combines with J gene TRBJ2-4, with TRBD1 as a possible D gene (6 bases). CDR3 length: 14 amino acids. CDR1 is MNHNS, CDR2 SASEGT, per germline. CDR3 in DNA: TGTGCGACCAAGGGCCGCGGACAGCGAAACATCCAGTACTTC. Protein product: CATKGRGQRNIQYF.

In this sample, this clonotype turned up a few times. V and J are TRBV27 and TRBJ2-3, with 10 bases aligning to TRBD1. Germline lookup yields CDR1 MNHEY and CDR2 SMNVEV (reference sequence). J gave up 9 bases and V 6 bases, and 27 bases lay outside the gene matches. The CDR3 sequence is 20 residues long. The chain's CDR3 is CASSQKSAVPGQGQRGTQYF. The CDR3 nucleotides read TGTGCCAGCAGCCAAAAGTCGGCCGTCCCGGGACAGGGGCAAAGGGGGACGCAGTATTTT.

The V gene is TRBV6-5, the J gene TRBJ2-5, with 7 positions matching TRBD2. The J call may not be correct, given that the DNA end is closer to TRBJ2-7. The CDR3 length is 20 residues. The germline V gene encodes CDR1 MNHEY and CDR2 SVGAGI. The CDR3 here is CASSYSSGGWSGTNPYEQYF. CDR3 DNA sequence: TGTGCCAGCAGTTACTCGAGCGGAGGGTGGTCCGGGACTAACCCCTACGAGCAGTACTTC.

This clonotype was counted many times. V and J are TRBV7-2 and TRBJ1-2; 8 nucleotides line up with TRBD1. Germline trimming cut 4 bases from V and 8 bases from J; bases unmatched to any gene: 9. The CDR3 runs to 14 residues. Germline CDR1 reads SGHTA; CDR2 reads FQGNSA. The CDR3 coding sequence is TGTGCCAGCAGCTCGCGGACAGGGAGTCGAGGCTACACCTTC. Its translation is CASSSRTGSRGYTF.